The clone carrying this TCR beta chain was observed a handful of times. Unique molecular identifiers tagged the TCRbeta library. TCRdb analysed the PCR reads with MiXCR anew, one entry per CDR3 protein. The data hold 700,000 to 950,000 distinct CDR3 sequences, with 16% observed a single time. V dropped 4 bases and J dropped 2 bases, with 6 bases sitting between them. Germline lookup yields CDR1 KGHDR and CDR2 SFDVKD. The CDR3 extends over 13 amino acids. The entry originates in a study of T-cell reconstitution after alpha-beta-depleted transplantation in children. The origin of this receptor is a male patient under 18 who had a stem cell transplant for acute lymphoblastic leukemia, so the T cells may come from the graft donor. The sequencing here drew on PBMCs, mostly from graft donor cells, taken 360 days after TCRalphabeta/CD19-depleted stem cell transplant. The chain recombines TRBV24-1 with TRBJ2-3; D not certain. CDR3 sequence reads: CATSDPVTDTQYF. The CDR3 bases are TGTGCCACCAGTGACCCTGTCACAGATACGCAGTATTTT.